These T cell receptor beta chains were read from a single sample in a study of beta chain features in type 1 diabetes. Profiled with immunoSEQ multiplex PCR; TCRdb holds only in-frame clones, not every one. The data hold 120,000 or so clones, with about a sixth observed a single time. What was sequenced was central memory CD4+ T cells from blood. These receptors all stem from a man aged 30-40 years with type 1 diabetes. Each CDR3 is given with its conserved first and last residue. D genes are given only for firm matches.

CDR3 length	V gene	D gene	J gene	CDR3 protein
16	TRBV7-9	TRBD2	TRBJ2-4	CASSLTSGGPKNIQYF
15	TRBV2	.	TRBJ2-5	CASSEGRGRQETQYF
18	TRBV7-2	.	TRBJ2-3	CASSLWAQGGALTDTQYF
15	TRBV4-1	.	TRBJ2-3	CASSPTGTLTDTQYF
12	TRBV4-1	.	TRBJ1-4	CASSQAGEKLFF
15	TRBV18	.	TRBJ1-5	CASSAETGLRQPQHF
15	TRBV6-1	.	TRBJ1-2	CASSELAYTNYGYTF
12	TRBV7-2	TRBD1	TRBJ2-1	CASHGRGSEQFF
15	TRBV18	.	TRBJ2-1	CASSPERVVGNEQFF
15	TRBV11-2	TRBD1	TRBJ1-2	CASSPGDRGREGYTF
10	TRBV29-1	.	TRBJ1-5	CSVGPEPQHF
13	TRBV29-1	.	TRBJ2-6	CSVLGVGANVLTF
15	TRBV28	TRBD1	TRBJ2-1	CASSLTGGGQNEQFF
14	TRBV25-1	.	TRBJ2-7	CASSNPGSSYEQYF
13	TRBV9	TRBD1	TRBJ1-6	CASSGTGHSPLHF